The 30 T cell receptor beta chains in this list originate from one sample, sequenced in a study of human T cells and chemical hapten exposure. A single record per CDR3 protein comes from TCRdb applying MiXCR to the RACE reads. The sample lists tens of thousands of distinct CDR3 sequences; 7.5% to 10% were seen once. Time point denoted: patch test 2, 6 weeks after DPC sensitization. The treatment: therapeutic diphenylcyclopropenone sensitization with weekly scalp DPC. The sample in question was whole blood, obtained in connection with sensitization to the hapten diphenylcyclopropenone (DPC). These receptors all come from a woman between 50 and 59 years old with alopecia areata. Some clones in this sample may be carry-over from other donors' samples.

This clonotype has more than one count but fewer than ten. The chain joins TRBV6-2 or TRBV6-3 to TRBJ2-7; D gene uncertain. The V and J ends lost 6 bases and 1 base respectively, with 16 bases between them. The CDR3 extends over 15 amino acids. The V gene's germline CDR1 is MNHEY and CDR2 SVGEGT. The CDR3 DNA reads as TGTGCCAGCAGGACCTTAACCGGGTCTTCCTACGAGCAGTACTTC. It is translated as CASRTLTGSSYEQYF.

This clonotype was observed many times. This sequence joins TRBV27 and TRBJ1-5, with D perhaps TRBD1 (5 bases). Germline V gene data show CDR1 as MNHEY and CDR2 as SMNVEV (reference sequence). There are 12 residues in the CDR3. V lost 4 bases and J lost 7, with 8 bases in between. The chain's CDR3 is CASSSGWQPQHF. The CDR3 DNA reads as TGTGCCAGCAGTTCAGGGTGGCAGCCCCAGCATTTT.

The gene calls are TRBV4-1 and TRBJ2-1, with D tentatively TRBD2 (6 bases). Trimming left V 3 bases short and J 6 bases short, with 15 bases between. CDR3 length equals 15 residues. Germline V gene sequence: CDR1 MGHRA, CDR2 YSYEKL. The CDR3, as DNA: TGCGCCAGCAGCCATGCCTCCGGGGGACGCAATGAGCAGTTCTTC. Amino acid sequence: CASSHASGGRNEQFF.

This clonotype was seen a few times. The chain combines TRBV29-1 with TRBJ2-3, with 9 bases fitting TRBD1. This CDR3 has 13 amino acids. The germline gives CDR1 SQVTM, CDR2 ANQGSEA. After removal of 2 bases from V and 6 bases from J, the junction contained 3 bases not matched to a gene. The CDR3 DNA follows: TGCAGCGTTGAAACAGGGGGCGCGGATACGCAGTATTTT. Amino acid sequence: CSVETGGADTQYF.

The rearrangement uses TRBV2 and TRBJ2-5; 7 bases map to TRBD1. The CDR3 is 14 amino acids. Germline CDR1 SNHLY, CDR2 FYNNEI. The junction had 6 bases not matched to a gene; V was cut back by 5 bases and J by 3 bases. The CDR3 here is CASSPGTAKETQYF. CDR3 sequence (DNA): TGTGCCAGCAGTCCCGGGACAGCGAAAGAGACCCAGTACTTC.

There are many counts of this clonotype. For the CDR3, the DNA is TGCGCCAGCATCCCGGGACAGGGGTTCGATGGCTACACCTTC. Translating gives CASIPGQGFDGYTF. This chain links TRBV10-2 with TRBJ1-2; 10 nucleotides agree with TRBD1. The trim removed 7 bases at V and 6 bases at J, leaving 8 bases unmatched. CDR3 length: 14 residues. Germline V lookup: CDR1 WSHSY, CDR2 SAAADI.

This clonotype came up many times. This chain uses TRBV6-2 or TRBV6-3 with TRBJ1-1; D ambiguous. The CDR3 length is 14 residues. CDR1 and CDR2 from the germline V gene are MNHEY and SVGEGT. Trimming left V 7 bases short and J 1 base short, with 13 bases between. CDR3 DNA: TGTGCCAGCAAAACCGCCCGGGCGAACACTGAAGCTTTCTTT. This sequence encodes CASKTARANTEAFF.

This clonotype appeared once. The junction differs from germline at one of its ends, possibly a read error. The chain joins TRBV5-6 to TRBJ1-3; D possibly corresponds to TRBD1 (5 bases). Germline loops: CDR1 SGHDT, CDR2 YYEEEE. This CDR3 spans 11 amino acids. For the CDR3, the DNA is TGTGCCAGCAGCTTTGGGGCCTACTTCTTTTTT. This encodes CASSFGAYFFF.

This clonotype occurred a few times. The CDR3 sequence is CASSLHNFYEQYF. DNA of the CDR3: TGTGCCAGCAGTTTACACAACTTCTACGAGCAGTACTTC. The chain has TRBV12-3 or TRBV12-4 and TRBJ2-7; D gene unclear. The CDR3 extends over 13 amino acids. The germline V and J ends were trimmed by 2 bases and 3 bases, with 8 bases remaining between them.

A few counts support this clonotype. As DNA, the CDR3 is TGTGCCAGCAGCACAGGACAGGGTACCACTGAAGCTTTCTTT. This encodes CASSTGQGTTEAFF. V usage is TRBV6-4 and J usage is TRBJ1-1, with TRBD1 matching over 8 bases. Trimming took 6 bases from V and 4 from J; bases not matched to a gene: 7. The CDR3 covers 14 residues. Germline values: CDR1 MRHNA, CDR2 SNTAGT.

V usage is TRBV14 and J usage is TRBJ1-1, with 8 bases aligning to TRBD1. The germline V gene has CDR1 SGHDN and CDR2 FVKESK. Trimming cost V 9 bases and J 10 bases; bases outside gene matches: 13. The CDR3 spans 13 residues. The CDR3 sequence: CASSQSGGRLAFF. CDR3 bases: TGTGCCAGTTCTCAATCAGGGGGCAGACTAGCTTTCTTT.

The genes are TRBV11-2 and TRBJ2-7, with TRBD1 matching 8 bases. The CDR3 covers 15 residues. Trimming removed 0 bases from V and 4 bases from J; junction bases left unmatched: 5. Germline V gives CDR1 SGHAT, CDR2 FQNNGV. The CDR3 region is CASSLEAQGAYEQYF. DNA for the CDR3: TGTGCCAGCAGCTTAGAAGCCCAGGGGGCTTACGAGCAGTACTTC.

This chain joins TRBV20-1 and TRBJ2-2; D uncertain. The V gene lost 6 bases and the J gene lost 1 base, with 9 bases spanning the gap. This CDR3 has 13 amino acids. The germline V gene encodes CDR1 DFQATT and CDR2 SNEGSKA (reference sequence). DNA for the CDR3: TGCAGTGCCCTGGGTAGGAACACCGGGGAGCTGTTTTTT. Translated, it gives CSALGRNTGELFF.

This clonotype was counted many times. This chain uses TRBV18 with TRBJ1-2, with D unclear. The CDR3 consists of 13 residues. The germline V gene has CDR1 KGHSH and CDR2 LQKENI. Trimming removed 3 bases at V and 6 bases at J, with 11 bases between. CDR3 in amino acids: CASSPSQEHGYTF. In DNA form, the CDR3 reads TGTGCCAGCTCACCGTCGCAGGAGCATGGCTACACCTTC.

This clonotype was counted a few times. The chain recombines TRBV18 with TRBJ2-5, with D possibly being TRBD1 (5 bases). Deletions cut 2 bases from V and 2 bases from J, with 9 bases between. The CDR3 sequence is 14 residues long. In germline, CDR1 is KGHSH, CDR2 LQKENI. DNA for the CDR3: TGTGCCAGCTCACCAATCAGACAGCAAGAGACCCAGTACTTC. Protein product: CASSPIRQQETQYF.

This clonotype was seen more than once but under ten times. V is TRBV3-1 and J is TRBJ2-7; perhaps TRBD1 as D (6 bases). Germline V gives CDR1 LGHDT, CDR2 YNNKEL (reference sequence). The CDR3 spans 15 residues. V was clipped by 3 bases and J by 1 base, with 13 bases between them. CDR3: CASSHLRDTSYEQYF. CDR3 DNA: TGTGCCAGCAGCCATTTACGGGACACGTCCTACGAGCAGTACTTC.

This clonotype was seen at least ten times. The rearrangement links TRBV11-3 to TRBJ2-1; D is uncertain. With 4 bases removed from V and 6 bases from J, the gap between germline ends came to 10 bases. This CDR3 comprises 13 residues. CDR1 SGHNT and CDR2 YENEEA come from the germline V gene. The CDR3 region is CASSYQRANEQFF. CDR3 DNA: TGTGCCAGCAGCTATCAACGCGCCAATGAGCAGTTCTTC.

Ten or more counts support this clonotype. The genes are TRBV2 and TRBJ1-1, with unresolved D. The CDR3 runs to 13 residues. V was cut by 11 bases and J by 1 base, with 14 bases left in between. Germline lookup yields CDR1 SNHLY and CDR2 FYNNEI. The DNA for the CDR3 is TGTGCCTGCCGATCGGGAGGGAACACTGAAGCTTTCTTT. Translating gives CACRSGGNTEAFF.

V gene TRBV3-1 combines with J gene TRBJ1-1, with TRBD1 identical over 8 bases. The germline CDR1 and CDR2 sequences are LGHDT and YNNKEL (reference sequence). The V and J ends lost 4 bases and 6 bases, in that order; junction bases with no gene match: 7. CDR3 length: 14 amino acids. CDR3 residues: CASSLKQGGAEAFF. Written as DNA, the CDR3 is TGTGCCAGCAGCCTGAAACAGGGGGGCGCTGAAGCTTTCTTT.

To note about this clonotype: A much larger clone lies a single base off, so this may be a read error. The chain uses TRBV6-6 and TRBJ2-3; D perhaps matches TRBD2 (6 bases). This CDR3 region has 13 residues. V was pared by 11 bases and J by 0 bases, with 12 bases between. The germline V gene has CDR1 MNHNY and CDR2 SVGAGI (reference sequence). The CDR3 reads CAGIGGSTDTQYF. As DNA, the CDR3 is TGTGCCGGTATCGGGGGAAGCACAGATACGCAGTATTTT.

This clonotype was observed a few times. CDR3 loop: CASSSGLAGAGETQYF. The CDR3 DNA reads as TGTGCCAGCAGCTCGGGACTAGCGGGAGCTGGTGAGACCCAGTACTTC. The chain carries TRBV5-5 and TRBJ2-5; 14 bases fit TRBD2. CDR1 is SGHKS, CDR2 YYEKEE, per germline (reference sequence). The V and J ends lost 3 bases and 5 bases, in that order; junction bases with no gene match: 6. There are 16 residues in the CDR3. The whole variable domain, remainder taken from reference TRBV5-5 and TRBJ2-5, is DAGVTQSPTHLIKTRGQQVTLRCSPISGHKSVSWYQQVLGQGPQFIFQYYEKEERGRGNFPDRFSARQFPNYSSELNVNALLLGDSALYLCASSSGLAGAGETQYFGPGTRLLVL.

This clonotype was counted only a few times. The CDR3 bases are TGTGCTAGTGCACTCTCCGGAAACACCATATATTTT. It is translated as CASALSGNTIYF. The rearrangement links TRBV12-5 to TRBJ1-3; the D is unclear. Trimming removed 7 bases from V and 4 bases from J, with 8 bases in between. From germline, CDR1 is LGHNT and CDR2 FRNRAP. The CDR3 sequence is 12 residues long.

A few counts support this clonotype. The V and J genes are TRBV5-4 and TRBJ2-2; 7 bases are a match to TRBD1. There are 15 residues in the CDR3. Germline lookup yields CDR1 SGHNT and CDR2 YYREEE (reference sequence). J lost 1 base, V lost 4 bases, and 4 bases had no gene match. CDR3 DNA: TGTGCCAGCAGCCGGGGACAGAGGAACACCGGGGAGCTGTTTTTT. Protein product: CASSRGQRNTGELFF.

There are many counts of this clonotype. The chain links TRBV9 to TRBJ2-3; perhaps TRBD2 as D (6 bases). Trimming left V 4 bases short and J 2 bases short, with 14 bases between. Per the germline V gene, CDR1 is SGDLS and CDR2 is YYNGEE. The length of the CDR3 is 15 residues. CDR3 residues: CASSRVGDFTDTQYF. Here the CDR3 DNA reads TGTGCCAGCAGCCGCGTCGGGGACTTCACAGATACGCAGTATTTT.

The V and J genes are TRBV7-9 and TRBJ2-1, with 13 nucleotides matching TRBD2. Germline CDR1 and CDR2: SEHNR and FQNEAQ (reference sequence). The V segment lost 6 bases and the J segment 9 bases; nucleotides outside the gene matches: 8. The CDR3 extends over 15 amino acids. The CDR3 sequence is CASSFGTSGISEQFF. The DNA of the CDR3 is TGTGCCAGCAGTTTCGGGACTAGCGGGATAAGTGAGCAGTTCTTC. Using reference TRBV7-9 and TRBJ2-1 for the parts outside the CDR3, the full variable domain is DTGVSQNPRHKITKRGQNVTFRCDPISEHNRLYWYRQTLGQGPEFLTYFQNEAQLEKSRLLSDRFSAERPKGSFSTLEIQRTEQGDSAMYLCASSFGTSGISEQFFGPGTRLTVL.

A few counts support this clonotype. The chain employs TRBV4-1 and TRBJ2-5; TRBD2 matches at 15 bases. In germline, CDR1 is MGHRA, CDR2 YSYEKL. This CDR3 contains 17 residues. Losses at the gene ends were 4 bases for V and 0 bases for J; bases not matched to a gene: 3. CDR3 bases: TGCGCCAGCAGCCGGACTAGCGGGAGGGGGTACCAAGAGACCCAGTACTTC. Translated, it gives CASSRTSGRGYQETQYF.

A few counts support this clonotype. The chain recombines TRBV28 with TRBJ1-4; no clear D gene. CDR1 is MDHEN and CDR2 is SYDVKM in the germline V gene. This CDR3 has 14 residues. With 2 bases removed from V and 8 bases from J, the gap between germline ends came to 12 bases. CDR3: CASSLRAYWEKLFF. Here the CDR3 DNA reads TGTGCCAGCAGTTTAAGGGCCTACTGGGAAAAACTGTTTTTT.

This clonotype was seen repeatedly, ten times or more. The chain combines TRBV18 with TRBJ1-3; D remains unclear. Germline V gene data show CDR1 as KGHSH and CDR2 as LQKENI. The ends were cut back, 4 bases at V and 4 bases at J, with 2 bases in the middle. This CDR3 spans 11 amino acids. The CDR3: CASSQGNTIYF. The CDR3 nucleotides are TGTGCCAGCTCACAAGGAAACACCATATATTTT.

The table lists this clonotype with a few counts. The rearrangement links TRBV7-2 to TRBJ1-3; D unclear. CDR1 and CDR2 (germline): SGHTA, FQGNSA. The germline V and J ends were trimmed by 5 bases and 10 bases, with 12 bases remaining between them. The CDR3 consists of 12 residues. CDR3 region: CASSPRPMTIYF. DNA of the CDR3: TGTGCCAGCAGCCCCCGACCAATGACCATATATTTT.

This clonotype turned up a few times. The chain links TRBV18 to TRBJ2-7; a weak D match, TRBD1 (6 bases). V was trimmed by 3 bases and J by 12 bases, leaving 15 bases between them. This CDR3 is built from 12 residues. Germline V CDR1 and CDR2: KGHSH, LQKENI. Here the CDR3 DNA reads TGTGCCAGCTCACCCGACAGGAGCCCGGGGTACTTC. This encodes CASSPDRSPGYF.